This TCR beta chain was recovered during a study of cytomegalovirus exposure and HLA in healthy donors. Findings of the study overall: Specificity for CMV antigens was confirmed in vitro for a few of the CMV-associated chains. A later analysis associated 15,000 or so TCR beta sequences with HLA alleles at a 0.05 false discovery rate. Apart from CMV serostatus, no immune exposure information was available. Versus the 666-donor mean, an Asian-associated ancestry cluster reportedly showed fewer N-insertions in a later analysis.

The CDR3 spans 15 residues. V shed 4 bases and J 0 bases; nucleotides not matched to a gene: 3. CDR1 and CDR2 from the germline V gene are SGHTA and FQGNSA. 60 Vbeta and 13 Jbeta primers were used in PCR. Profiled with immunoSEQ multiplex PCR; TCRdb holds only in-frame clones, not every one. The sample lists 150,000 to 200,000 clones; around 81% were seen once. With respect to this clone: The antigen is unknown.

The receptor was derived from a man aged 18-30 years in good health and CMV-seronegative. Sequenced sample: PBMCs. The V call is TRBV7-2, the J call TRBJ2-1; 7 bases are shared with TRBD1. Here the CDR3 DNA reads TGTGCCAGCAGCTCGACAGGGAGCTCCTACAATGAGCAGTTCTTC. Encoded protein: CASSSTGSSYNEQFF.